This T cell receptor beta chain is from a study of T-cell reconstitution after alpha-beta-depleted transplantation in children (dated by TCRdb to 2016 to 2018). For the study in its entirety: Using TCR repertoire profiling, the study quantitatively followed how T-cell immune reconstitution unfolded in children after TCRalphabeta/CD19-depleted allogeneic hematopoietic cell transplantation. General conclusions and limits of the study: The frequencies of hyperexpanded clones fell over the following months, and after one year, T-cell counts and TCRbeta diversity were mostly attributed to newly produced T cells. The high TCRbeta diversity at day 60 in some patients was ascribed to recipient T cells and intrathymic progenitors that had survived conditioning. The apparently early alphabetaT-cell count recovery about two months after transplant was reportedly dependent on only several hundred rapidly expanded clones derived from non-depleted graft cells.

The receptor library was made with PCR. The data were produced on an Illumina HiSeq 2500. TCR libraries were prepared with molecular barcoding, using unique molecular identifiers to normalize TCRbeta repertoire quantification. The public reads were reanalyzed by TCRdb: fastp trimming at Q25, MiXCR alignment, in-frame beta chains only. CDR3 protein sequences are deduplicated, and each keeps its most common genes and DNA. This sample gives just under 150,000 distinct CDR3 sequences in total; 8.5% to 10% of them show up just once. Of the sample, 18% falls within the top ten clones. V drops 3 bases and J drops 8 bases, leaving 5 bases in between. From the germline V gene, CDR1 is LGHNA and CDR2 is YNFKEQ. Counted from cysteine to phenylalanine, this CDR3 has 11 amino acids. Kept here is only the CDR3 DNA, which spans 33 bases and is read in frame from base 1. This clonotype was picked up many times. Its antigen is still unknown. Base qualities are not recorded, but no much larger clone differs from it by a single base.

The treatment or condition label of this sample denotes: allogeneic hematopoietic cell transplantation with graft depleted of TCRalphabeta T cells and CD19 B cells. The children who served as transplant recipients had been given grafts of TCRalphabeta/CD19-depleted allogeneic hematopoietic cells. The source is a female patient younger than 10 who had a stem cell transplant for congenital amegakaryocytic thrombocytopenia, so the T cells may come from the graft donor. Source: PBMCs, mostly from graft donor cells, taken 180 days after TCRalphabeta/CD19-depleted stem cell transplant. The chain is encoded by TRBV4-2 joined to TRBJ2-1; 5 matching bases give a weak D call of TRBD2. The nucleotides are TGTGCCAGCAGCCAGGGAGATGAGCAGTTCTTC. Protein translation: CASSQGDEQFF.